This TCR beta chain was sequenced for a study of blood T cell repertoires in COVID-19 (dated by TCRdb to 2019 to 2021). Some background on the complete study: Samples from collaborators originated in the United States, Italy and Spain and spanned both the acute and convalescent phases of COVID-19. The material from the prospective study consisted of cDNA or gDNA derived from T cells, B-cell-depleted T cells, or PBMCs. The dataset comprised deeply sampled blood TCRbeta repertoires from subjects exposed to, actively infected with, or recovered from COVID-19. The repertoires were released in a freely available public database meant as a resource for research on the immune response to SARS-CoV-2. The samples were drawn from two sources: the first 160 participants of the ongoing ImmuneRACE study, and fewer than 1,500 subjects contributed by 6 global collaborators. The sample metadata nearly always contained a de-identified subject ID, COVID-19 status, age in years and sex. Where HLA class I and class II types were available, the types were taken from metadata supplied by the sample provider, not from assay-based typing. Here is what the overall study found, with its caveats: The amount of clinical and demographic metadata varied by source and participant and was provided uncurated.

As regards this clone: It has no known antigen specificity. Per-nucleotide qualities are absent, and no much larger clonotype sits a single base away.

V trim: 3 bases; J trim: 1 base; unmatched bases: 13. From its cysteine to its phenylalanine, the CDR3 spans 18 amino acids. Only the CDR3 DNA stays, 54 bases, in frame from base 1. CDR1 and CDR2, per the germline V gene, are SGHDT and YYEEEE. Collaborating institutions collected whole blood in K2EDTA tubes following their own protocols. Collaborator samples were shipped for TCRbeta analysis as frozen whole blood, isolated PBMCs, or DNA extracted from either sample type. TCRbeta CDR3 regions were amplified from genomic DNA by means of the immunoSEQ Assay, a bias-controlled multiplex PCR. Processing in the source paper ran as follows. Nucleated cell counts per sample were estimated from amplification of reference gene primers within the assay. To quantify the absolute abundance of each unique TCRbeta CDR3 rearrangement, sequence reads were collapsed and filtered. Productive Simpson clonality was computed per sample as the square root of Simpson's diversity index over productive rearrangements. Entries here come from immuneACCESS through TCRdb and include only in-frame sequences with V and J called. Some clones fail to appear in such tables; in the studies checked, an unresolved V gene covers under half of the shortfall, and the cause of the remainder is unknown. V and J calls and clone size are as listed in that table; D and trimming were resolved from the DNA. This sample comprises roughly 100,000 clones, 75% to 90% of them detected only once. Of the sample, around 12% falls within the top ten clones.

This chain joins TRBV5-6 to TRBJ1-5; the junction holds 7 bases that match TRBD1. This TCR was sampled from a human donor in a cohort sampled during active COVID-19. Sequenced input: peripheral blood. For the CDR3, the sequence is CASSSGQVTVESNQPQHF. The sequenced DNA is TGTGCCAGCAGCTCAGGACAGGTGACGGTGGAAAGCAATCAGCCCCAGCATTTT.